The T cell receptor beta chain under discussion was sequenced for a study of cytomegalovirus exposure and HLA in healthy donors. V lost 3 bases and J lost 6, with 10 bases in between. CDR1 is SNHLY, CDR2 FYNNEI, per germline. The CDR3 contains 13 residues. The PCR ran on 60 Vbeta and 13 Jbeta primers. Repertoires were generated with immunoSEQ multiplex PCR, while TCRdb's copy carries only in-frame clones and drops some. The sample contains 150,000 to 200,000 clones, almost 85% of which appear only once. General study findings and limits: Judged likely to be a sequencing artifact was a cluster of highly shared sequence variants. Cytomegalovirus association was assigned to approximately 160 TCR beta chains.

Comments on this clone: Its specificity is unknown.

Sequenced sample: PBMCs. The sequence was collected from a boy younger than 18 in good health and CMV-seronegative. The chain uses TRBV2 and TRBJ2-3, with a tentative D call TRBD1 (6 bases). The CDR3, as DNA: TGTGCCAGCAGTGAGGGGGCGCATGATACGCAGTATTTT. As protein: CASSEGAHDTQYF.